The table lists the clone carrying this TCR beta chain with a count of one. This entry belongs to a study of immune evolution from preneoplasia to lung adenocarcinoma. H&E slides confirmed each diagnosis, reviewed by two pathologists independently. Germline V gene sequence: CDR1 MGHRA, CDR2 YSYEKL. The CDR3 has 14 residues. Trimming removed 2 bases from V and 6 bases from J; junction bases left unmatched: 6. Some clones are missing from TCRdb's copy, which holds only in-frame ones; the method was immunoSEQ multiplex PCR. The table includes just under 10,000 clones, about three quarters detected once. Sequences were obtained from FFPE minimally invasive lung adenocarcinoma tissue. The origin of this receptor is a person aged 65-85 years with lung adenocarcinoma. Some clones in this sample may be carry-over from other donors' samples. The chain uses TRBV4-1 and TRBJ1-2; TRBD1 matches at 7 bases. This CDR3 reads CASSQRQGTNGYTF. In DNA form, the CDR3 reads TGCGCCAGCAGCCAACGACAGGGCACAAATGGCTACACCTTC.